These T cell receptor beta chains were read from a single sample in a study of blood T cell repertoires in COVID-19. TCRdb's table, derived via immunoSEQ multiplex PCR, lists solely in-frame clones and lacks some. Of around 300,000 clones listed, around 87% are singletons. The sequencing sample was made of PBMCs or T cells enriched from blood (not recorded which). The source of these receptors is a woman aged 30 to 39 who had recovered from COVID-19. Each CDR3 is given with its conserved first and last residue. A D gene is named only where the DNA matches it firmly. The listing skips clone size in some rows; elsewhere it reads once, few, many or a size class.

TRBV18,TRBJ1-1,.,.,CASSPSTVNTEAFF,TGTGCCAGCTCGCCTTCCACAGTGAACACTGAAGCTTTCTTT
TRBV11-2,TRBJ1-5,.,.,CASSQGQGVGNQPQHF,TGTGCCAGCAGCCAAGGACAAGGGGTGGGCAATCAGCCCCAGCATTTT
TRBV7-9,TRBJ1-2,TRBD1,.,CASSPRGTGGVGGYTF,TGTGCCAGCAGCCCCCGAGGGACAGGGGGAGTCGGCGGCTACACCTTC
TRBV7-9,TRBJ2-2,.,.,CASSSPGHRTGELFF,TGTGCCAGCAGCTCACCGGGACACCGAACCGGGGAGCTGTTTTTT
TRBV6-5,TRBJ1-4,.,.,CASGRRPRGKLFF,TGTGCCAGCGGCAGACGGCCCCGAGGAAAACTGTTTTTT
TRBV7-2,TRBJ1-1,TRBD1,.,CASSLDRGREAFF,TGTGCCAGCAGCTTAGACAGGGGGCGTGAAGCTTTCTTT
TRBV9,TRBJ1-1,.,.,CASSPQGTEAFF,TGTGCCAGCAGCCCCCAGGGCACTGAAGCTTTCTTT
TRBV27,TRBJ1-4,.,.,CASSTVATNEKLFF,TGTGCCAGCAGCACTGTTGCAACTAATGAAAAACTGTTTTTT
TRBV30,TRBJ2-5,TRBD2,.,CAWSVHASGETQYF,TGTGCCTGGAGTGTACATGCTAGCGGAGAGACCCAGTACTTC
TRBV6-5,TRBJ2-5,TRBD2,.,CASQTLAEETQYF,TGTGCCAGCCAGACACTAGCGGAAGAGACCCAGTACTTC
TRBV5-6,TRBJ1-2,TRBD1,.,CASSSGTGRRNYGYTF,TGTGCCAGCAGCTCAGGGACAGGTCGAAGAAACTATGGCTACACCTTC
TRBV29-1,TRBJ2-7,.,.,CSVEDSLYEQYF,TGCAGCGTTGAAGATAGCCTCTACGAGCAGTACTTC
TRBV19,TRBJ2-1,.,.,CASSIGGGRGNEQFF,TGTGCCAGTAGTATTGGAGGGGGCCGGGGAAATGAGCAGTTCTTC
TRBV28,TRBJ1-2,.,.,CASSRVIGYTF,TGTGCCAGCAGCAGGGTAATTGGCTACACCTTC
TRBV4-1,TRBJ2-1,TRBD1,.,CASSQQPTGAYNEQFF,TGCGCCAGCAGCCAACAACCGACAGGGGCGTACAATGAGCAGTTCTTC
TRBV3-1/TRBV3-2,TRBJ2-1,.,once,CASRSGSSYNEQFF,TGTGCCAGCAGAAGCGGCAGCTCCTACAATGAGCAGTTCTTC
TRBV13,TRBJ2-4,TRBD2,.,CASSLTNRLAGGQAKNIQYF,TGTGCCAGCAGCTTGACTAACCGACTAGCGGGGGGGCAAGCCAAAAACATTCAGTACTTC
TRBV30,TRBJ1-5,TRBD1,.,CAWSVTGTGSVQPQHF,TGTGCCTGGAGTGTAACCGGGACAGGGAGCGTTCAGCCCCAGCATTTT
TRBV27,TRBJ1-5,TRBD1,.,CASSIAPPRGRVQPQHF,TGTGCCAGCAGTATAGCCCCGCCCAGGGGGCGCGTCCAGCCCCAGCATTTT
TRBV5-6,TRBJ1-2,.,.,CASSLDRNYGYTF,TGTGCCAGCAGCTTGGACAGAAACTATGGCTACACCTTC
TRBV4-1,TRBJ1-5,.,.,CASSQLSGQPQHF,TGCGCCAGCAGCCAACTAAGCGGGCAGCCCCAGCATTTT
TRBV28,TRBJ1-1,TRBD1,few,CASSLLQGAWTEAFF,TGTGCCAGCAGTTTACTACAGGGGGCGTGGACTGAAGCTTTCTTT
TRBV7-2,TRBJ1-2,TRBD1,.,CASSLAGQGNYGYTF,TGTGCCAGCAGCTTAGCGGGACAGGGAAACTATGGCTACACCTTC
TRBV2,TRBJ2-3,.,.,CASSYLESVRYTDTQYF,TGTGCCAGCAGTTACCTAGAGTCGGTGCGTTACACAGATACGCAGTATTTT
TRBV7-8,TRBJ2-1,TRBD2,.,CASSFGLAGERSYNEQFF,TGTGCCAGCAGCTTCGGACTAGCGGGGGAGAGGTCCTACAATGAGCAGTTCTTC
TRBV7-2,TRBJ2-1,.,.,CASSLLPPGATGIWFF,TGTGCCAGCAGCTTGTTGCCCCCGGGTGCAACGGGGATTTGGTTCTTC
TRBV19,TRBJ1-1,TRBD1,.,CASSIRQGTEAFF,TGTGCCAGTAGTATCCGACAGGGCACTGAAGCTTTCTTT
TRBV5-4,TRBJ1-2,.,.,CASSCPPRGGF,TGTGCCAGCAGCTGCCCGCCGAGGGGGGGCTTC
TRBV2,TRBJ1-2,TRBD1,.,CASRTGGDGYTF,TGTGCCAGCAGGACAGGGGGGGATGGCTACACCTTC
TRBV15,TRBJ1-1,.,.,CATSRDLGGEAFF,TGTGCCACCAGCAGAGATCTTGGCGGGGAAGCTTTCTTT
TRBV6-5,TRBJ2-3,TRBD2,.,CASSYSRSGETDTQYF,TGTGCCAGCAGTTACTCGAGAAGCGGGGAAACAGATACGCAGTATTTT
TRBV9,TRBJ2-3,.,.,CASSVGTSTDTQYF,TGTGCCAGCAGCGTAGGAACTAGCACAGATACGCAGTATTTT
TRBV4-1,TRBJ2-1,TRBD1,.,CASSQDQGQGRPYNEQFF,TGCGCCAGCAGCCAAGATCAGGGACAGGGAAGACCCTACAATGAGCAGTTCTTC
TRBV20-1,TRBJ2-5,.,once,CSASRGAETQYF,TGCAGTGCTAGTCGCGGGGCAGAGACCCAGTACTTC
TRBV28,TRBJ1-4,.,.,CASGTANEKLFF,TGTGCCAGCGGGACTGCTAATGAAAAACTGTTTTTT
TRBV7-9,TRBJ2-4,.,.,CASSLAGENIQYF,TGTGCCAGCAGCTTAGCAGGGGAAAACATTCAGTACTTC
TRBV10-2,TRBJ1-2,TRBD1,.,CASSDPGTGQRGYTF,TGCGCCAGCAGTGACCCCGGGACAGGCCAGCGTGGCTACACCTTC
TRBV27,TRBJ1-2,TRBD1,.,CASSRGTGAYYGYTF,TGTGCCAGCAGTCGAGGGACAGGCGCTTACTATGGCTACACCTTC
TRBV6-6,TRBJ1-5,TRBD1,.,CASSRTGTWTNSNQPQHF,TGTGCCAGCAGTCGGACAGGTACCTGGACCAATAGCAATCAGCCCCAGCATTTT
TRBV12-3/TRBV12-4,TRBJ1-5,.,.,CASSFVTGQPQHF,TGTGCCAGCAGTTTCGTTACAGGTCAGCCCCAGCATTTT
TRBV18,TRBJ1-5,.,few,CASSGSEGQPQHF,TGTGCCAGCTCAGGGAGCGAGGGTCAGCCCCAGCATTTT